This T cell receptor beta chain originates from a study of shared clonotypes between healthy human individuals. Study-wide background: A donor's plate count was three for CD4 naive and three for CD4 memory; CD8 naive had two and CD8 memory one.

V shed 1 base, J shed 5 bases, and the junction held 9 bases outside the gene matches. CDR1 is MNHNS, CDR2 SASEGT, per germline. CDR3 size: 17 residues. Produced via immunoSEQ multiplex PCR; TCRdb's table is partial and in-frame only. The table has approximately 2.3 million clones, 90% to 95% seen once; the top ten hold approximately 0.4%. This chain joins TRBV6-1 and TRBJ2-3, with 10 bases lining up with TRBD2. This receptor was identified in a man younger than 35 in good health. Some clones in this sample may be carry-over from other donors' samples. The sequenced sample consisted of naive CD4+ T cells from PBMCs. This sample's subset: CD45RA+ positively selected. CDR3 nucleotide sequence: TGTGCCAGCAGTGAAGTAAGCCTAGCGGGAGTGGGAGATACGCAGTATTTT. Its protein product is CASSEVSLAGVGDTQYF.